Shown below are 27 T cell receptor beta chains from a single sample sequenced in a study of T-cell reconstitution after alpha-beta-depleted transplantation in children. Study-level points and caveats: Counts and diversity of T cells one year after transplant came mostly from newly produced T cells.

A TCRbeta library incorporating unique molecular identifiers was prepared. TCRdb re-called the PCR reads through MiXCR, storing one row per CDR3 protein. The sample records about 300,000 distinct CDR3 sequences, roughly 8.2% being singletons. Antigens of these TCRs are unknown. Sequencing was performed on peripheral blood, taken 360 days after TCRalphabeta/CD19-depleted stem cell transplant. All receptors come from a female patient aged 2-10 years who had a stem cell transplant for Fanconi anemia, so the T cells may come from the graft donor.

This clonotype appeared many times. The chain employs TRBV5-1 and TRBJ2-7; D possibly matches TRBD1 or TRBD2 (5 bases each). In germline, CDR1 is SGHRS, CDR2 YFSETQ. Trimming left V 4 bases short and J 0 bases short, with 11 bases between. This CDR3 region has 14 residues. This CDR3 is CASSPGTASYEQYF. In DNA form, the CDR3 reads TGCGCCAGCAGCCCCGGGACGGCCTCCTACGAGCAGTACTTC.

This clonotype was seen at least ten times. This sequence joins TRBV18 and TRBJ2-3; D may be TRBD2 (6 bases). V was shortened by 4 bases and J by 5 bases, with 13 bases between the two germline ends. Germline V gives CDR1 KGHSH, CDR2 LQKENI. The CDR3 has 14 residues. CDR3 amino acids: CASSRTTREDTQYF. DNA for the CDR3: TGTGCCAGCTCACGCACGACTAGAGAAGATACGCAGTATTTT. Supplemented by reference TRBV18 and TRBJ2-3, the full variable domain reads NAGVMQNPRHLVRRRGQEARLRCSPMKGHSHVYWYRQLPEEGLKFMVYLQKENIIDESGMPKERFSAEFPKEGPSILRIQQVVRGDSAAYFCASSRTTREDTQYFGPGTRLTVL.

This clonotype was detected ten times or more. The DNA of the CDR3 is TGTGCCAGCAGTTTATTAGGGACAGGGAGAAACGAGCAGTACTTC. Amino acid sequence: CASSLLGTGRNEQYF. V gene TRBV27 combines with J gene TRBJ2-7, with 9 bases aligning to TRBD1. J was trimmed by 5 bases and V by 1 base; bases with no gene match: 6. CDR3 length equals 15 residues. Germline lookup yields CDR1 MNHEY and CDR2 SMNVEV (reference sequence).

This clonotype came up many times. The CDR3: CASLHLKAGQRETQYF. The CDR3 nucleotides are TGTGCCAGTCTACACTTGAAAGCGGGCCAGCGAGAGACCCAGTACTTC. The chain joins TRBV7-8 to TRBJ2-5; D might be TRBD2 (6 bases). V dropped 9 bases and J dropped 4 bases, with 24 bases sitting between them. From germline, CDR1 is SGHVS and CDR2 FQNEAQ. The CDR3 has 16 amino acids.

The V call is TRBV5-6, the J call TRBJ2-7; TRBD2 is a possible D gene (6 bases). In germline, CDR1 is SGHDT, CDR2 YYEEEE. The CDR3 runs to 15 residues. Trimming took off 0 bases at V and 2 bases at J, with 12 bases between the two ends. The CDR3 sequence is CASSLAGGPAYEQYF. As DNA, the CDR3 is TGTGCCAGCAGCTTGGCCGGGGGACCAGCCTACGAGCAGTACTTC.

This clonotype was counted many times. The rearrangement joins TRBV4-2 to TRBJ2-1; D unclear. The ends were cut back, 4 bases at V and 0 bases at J, with 13 bases in the middle. The CDR3 extends over 16 amino acids. Germline loops: CDR1 LGHNA, CDR2 YNFKEQ. This chain's CDR3 is CASSRQAESSYNEQFF. The CDR3 bases are TGTGCCAGCAGCCGCCAAGCTGAGAGCTCCTACAATGAGCAGTTCTTC.

The rearrangement uses TRBV5-4 and TRBJ2-3, with a weak D call TRBD2 (6 bases). Germline V gives CDR1 SGHNT, CDR2 YYREEE (reference sequence). The length of the CDR3 is 15 residues. V was cut by 1 base and J by 4 bases, with 13 bases left in between. CDR3 sequence: CASSLRREGADTQYF. The CDR3 DNA is TGTGCCAGCAGCTTGAGGCGGGAAGGAGCAGATACGCAGTATTTT.

There are a few counts of this clonotype. CDR3 sequence: CASSLPRGGPPRETQYF. As DNA, the CDR3 is TGCGCCAGCAGCTTGCCGCGCGGAGGGCCTCCTCGGGAGACCCAGTACTTC. The chain recombines TRBV5-1 with TRBJ2-5; tentative D call: TRBD2 (6 bases). Germline V gives CDR1 SGHRS, CDR2 YFSETQ. V shed 1 base and J shed 5 bases, with 21 bases lying between them. The CDR3 is 17 residues long.

This clonotype was observed many times. This sequence joins TRBV30 and TRBJ2-5; D call uncertain. The germline CDR1 and CDR2 sequences are GTSNPN and SVGIG (reference sequence). The V gene lost 0 bases and the J gene lost 4 bases, with 6 bases spanning the gap. CDR3 length: 12 amino acids. The CDR3 region is CAWSVIRETQYF. In DNA form, the CDR3 reads TGTGCCTGGAGTGTGATTCGAGAGACCCAGTACTTC. The full variable domain, rest sourced from reference TRBV30 and TRBJ2-5, is SQTIHQWPATLVQPVGSPLSLECTVEGTSNPNLYWYRQAAGRGLQLLFYSVGIGQISSEVPQNLSASRPQDRQFILSSKKLLLSDSGFYLCAWSVIRETQYFGPGTRLLVL.

Ten or more counts support this clonotype. V and J are TRBV12-3 or TRBV12-4 and TRBJ1-4, with TRBD1 as a possible D gene (5 bases). Trimming removed 4 bases from V and 3 bases from J, with 15 bases in between. The CDR3 length is 16 residues. The CDR3 bases are TGTGCCAGCAGTTCAGGGAGGGTGGCGGCTAATGAAAAACTGTTTTTT. This sequence encodes CASSSGRVAANEKLFF.

This clonotype was counted many times. This rearrangement joins TRBV10-3 to TRBJ2-3; 7 bases are shared with TRBD2. V dropped 3 bases and J dropped 0; count of bases not matched to a gene: 3. This CDR3 region has 15 residues. The V gene's germline CDR1 is ENHRY and CDR2 SYGVKD. CDR3 coding DNA: TGTGCCATCAGTGACCAGCGGGGAAGCACAGATACGCAGTATTTT. This encodes CAISDQRGSTDTQYF.

This clonotype has ten or more counts. This rearrangement joins TRBV20-1 to TRBJ2-7; D could derive from TRBD1 or TRBD2 (6 bases each). Per the germline V gene, CDR1 is DFQATT and CDR2 is SNEGSKA (reference sequence). This CDR3 comprises 13 residues. Trimming took 6 bases from V and 1 from J, leaving 13 bases between them. The CDR3 DNA reads TGCAGTGCGGGGGGCGGCGGGTCCTACGAGCAGTACTTC. Amino acids: CSAGGGGSYEQYF.

This clonotype was recorded a few times. The CDR3 region is CASSPLSPGGPAKNIQYF. In nucleotides, the CDR3 is TGTGCCAGCTCACCACTATCTCCTGGGGGGCCTGCCAAAAACATTCAGTACTTC. The gene calls are TRBV18 and TRBJ2-4; D tentatively reads TRBD1 or TRBD2 (6 bases each). This CDR3 spans 18 amino acids. CDR1 and CDR2 (germline): KGHSH, LQKENI. V lost 1 base, J lost 1 base, and 17 bases lay in between.

The chain recombines TRBV11-2 with TRBJ1-3, with unresolved D. The V gene lost 10 bases and the J gene lost 5 bases, with 21 bases spanning the gap. Germline V gene sequence: CDR1 SGHAT, CDR2 FQNNGV. CDR3 length equals 15 residues. Written as DNA, the CDR3 is TGTGCCACCGGCCCCCTACAGCGACGGAGAAACACCATATATTTT. It is translated as CATGPLQRRRNTIYF.

The sample holds a few counts of this clonotype. This sequence joins TRBV5-1 and TRBJ2-5; 7 bases are shared with TRBD1. Germline trimming cut 6 bases from V and 5 bases from J; bases unmatched to any gene: 7. The CDR3 sequence is 13 residues long. Germline CDR1 SGHRS, CDR2 YFSETQ. As DNA, the CDR3 is TGCGCCAGCAAACAGGGGTTCGAGGAGACCCAGTACTTC. Protein sequence: CASKQGFEETQYF.

This sequence joins TRBV29-1 and TRBJ2-2, with TRBD2 matching over 7 bases. Germline V gives CDR1 SQVTM, CDR2 ANQGSEA. The CDR3 runs to 13 residues. The V segment lost 4 bases and the J segment 7 bases; nucleotides outside the gene matches: 6. The DNA for the CDR3 is TGCAGCGTTGGTGGAACGGGAGGCGGGGAGCTGTTTTTT. It yields the protein CSVGGTGGGELFF.

This rearrangement joins TRBV20-1 to TRBJ1-3; maybe TRBD1 (5 bases). V shed 5 bases and J shed 2 bases, with 10 bases lying between them. The CDR3 totals 13 residues. Per germline, CDR1 DFQATT and CDR2 SNEGSKA (reference sequence). The CDR3 loop reads CSAAPGTGNTIYF. The CDR3 DNA reads TGCAGTGCTGCTCCAGGGACTGGAAACACCATATATTTT.

The J gene is TRBJ2-3, the V gene TRBV7-8, with 9 nucleotides matching TRBD2. J gave up 3 bases and V 2 bases, and 9 bases lay outside the gene matches. CDR3 length: 17 residues. Germline-derived CDR1 and CDR2 are SGHVS and FQNEAQ. The CDR3 loop is CASSLRRLAGRTDTQYF. The DNA for the CDR3 is TGTGCCAGCAGCTTACGTAGGCTAGCGGGGAGGACAGATACGCAGTATTTT.

In its sample, this clonotype was seen a few times. The chain uses TRBV18 and TRBJ1-2, with a tentative D call TRBD1 (5 bases). Germline-derived CDR1 and CDR2 are KGHSH and LQKENI. The CDR3 contains 13 residues. The V end was cut by 0 bases, the J end by 7 bases, with 9 bases between. CDR3 residues: CASSPPGARGYTF. The CDR3, as DNA: TGTGCCAGCTCACCACCAGGGGCGCGTGGCTACACCTTC.

This clonotype was counted a few times. The genes are TRBV19 and TRBJ2-2; TRBD1 is a possible D gene (6 bases). V gave up 3 bases and J gave up 3 bases, with 14 bases separating them. The CDR3 is made up of 16 amino acids. Germline V lookup: CDR1 LNHDA, CDR2 SQIVND (reference sequence). CDR3 DNA sequence: TGTGCCAGTAGTATTGGGCGTGGGGGCCACACCGGGGAGCTGTTTTTT. Translating it yields CASSIGRGGHTGELFF. The full variable domain, rest sourced from reference TRBV19 and TRBJ2-2, is DGGITQSPKYLFRKEGQNVTLSCEQNLNHDAMYWYRQDPGQGLRLIYYSQIVNDFQKGDIAEGYSVSREKKESFPLTVTSAQKNPTAFYLCASSIGRGGHTGELFFGEGSRLTVL.

This clonotype was counted at least ten times. This chain links TRBV20-1 with TRBJ1-2; 7 positions agree with TRBD1. CDR1 DFQATT and CDR2 SNEGSKA come from the germline V gene (reference sequence). J lost 4 bases, V lost 5 bases, and 10 bases had no gene match. CDR3 size: 14 residues. The DNA of the CDR3 is TGCAGTGCTTCTAATAACAGGGGAATCTATGGCTACACCTTC. Its translation: CSASNNRGIYGYTF.

Ten or more counts support this clonotype. This rearrangement joins TRBV10-3 to TRBJ2-3, with 9 bases identical to TRBD2. The CDR3 has 18 residues. J lost 0 bases, V lost 4 bases, and 11 bases had no gene match. The germline gives CDR1 ENHRY, CDR2 SYGVKD. The chain's CDR3 is CAISGRLAEQPSTDTQYF. The CDR3, as DNA: TGTGCCATCAGTGGAAGACTAGCGGAGCAGCCTAGCACAGATACGCAGTATTTT.

The rearrangement joins TRBV27 to TRBJ1-4; D is ambiguous. The germline V and J ends were trimmed by 3 bases and 0 bases, with 8 bases remaining between them. From germline, CDR1 is MNHEY and CDR2 SMNVEV (reference sequence). This CDR3 has 15 residues. CDR3 amino acids: CASSFGRPTNEKLFF. CDR3 DNA: TGTGCCAGCAGTTTCGGGAGACCAACTAATGAAAAACTGTTTTTT.

This clonotype occurred a few times. The chain links TRBV11-3 to TRBJ2-2, with TRBD1 matching over 7 bases. The CDR3 contains 15 residues. The germline V gene encodes CDR1 SGHNT and CDR2 YENEEA. V shed 5 bases, J shed 1 base, and the junction held 4 bases outside the gene matches. CDR3 region: CASSVGTENTGELFF. In DNA, the CDR3 is TGTGCCAGCAGCGTAGGGACAGAGAACACCGGGGAGCTGTTTTTT.

This clonotype was detected ten times or more. The chain is built from TRBV6-4 and TRBJ2-3; D is possibly TRBD2 (5 bases). Looked up from germline, CDR1 is MRHNA and CDR2 is SNTAGT. V lost 5 bases and J lost 0, with 12 bases in between. There are 15 residues in the CDR3. In DNA, the CDR3 is TGTGCCAGCAGTAAGGACTTCCATAGCACAGATACGCAGTATTTT. It codes for CASSKDFHSTDTQYF.

Ten or more counts support this clonotype. V usage is TRBV7-9 and J usage is TRBJ2-7, with D possibly being TRBD1 or TRBD2 (8 bases each). Germline CDR1 SEHNR, CDR2 FQNEAQ (reference sequence). V lost 4 bases, J lost 3 bases, and 34 bases lay in between. The CDR3 loop spans 21 amino acids. The CDR3 nucleotides are TGTGCCAGCAGCTCCAGGGGGCGCCCGACGGACGGCCCTAGCGGGTTCTACGAGCAGTACTTC. Its translation: CASSSRGRPTDGPSGFYEQYF.

This clonotype was picked up a small number of times. V usage is TRBV6-5 and J usage is TRBJ2-5; 7 nucleotides match TRBD2. The length of the CDR3 is 15 residues. Germline V gives CDR1 MNHEY, CDR2 SVGAGI. Unmatched junction bases numbered 4, after V lost 0 bases and J lost 3 bases. The CDR3 nucleotides read TGTGCCAGCAGTTACTCCCCTCTAGCGGAAGAGACCCAGTACTTC. Its translation is CASSYSPLAEETQYF.